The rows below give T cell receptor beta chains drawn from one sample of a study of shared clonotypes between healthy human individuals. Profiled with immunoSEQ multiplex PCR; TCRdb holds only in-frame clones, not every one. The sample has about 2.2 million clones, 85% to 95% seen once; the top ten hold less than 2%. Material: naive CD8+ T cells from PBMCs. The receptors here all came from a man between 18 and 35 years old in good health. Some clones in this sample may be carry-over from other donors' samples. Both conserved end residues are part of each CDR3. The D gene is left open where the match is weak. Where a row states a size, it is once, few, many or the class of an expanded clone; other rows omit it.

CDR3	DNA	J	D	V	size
CASSSPDGRRPEKLFF	TGTGCCAGCAGCTCACCCGACGGGCGCCGGCCAGAAAAACTGTTTTTT	TRBJ1-4	-	TRBV7-9	-
CASTPRASAINQPQHF	TGTGCCAGTACCCCACGGGCGTCAGCTATCAATCAGCCCCAGCATTTT	TRBJ1-5	-	TRBV19	-
CASSLAWSGERDTQYF	TGCGCCAGCAGCTTGGCCTGGTCAGGGGAAAGAGATACGCAGTATTTT	TRBJ2-3	-	TRBV5-1	-
CASSHGAGGYGYTF	TGTGCCAGCAGCCACGGGGCGGGGGGCTATGGCTACACCTTC	TRBJ1-2	-	TRBV27	few
CASSPTLDRGPFYEQYF	TGTGCCAGCAGCCCGACCCTGGACAGGGGGCCTTTCTACGAGCAGTACTTC	TRBJ2-7	TRBD1	TRBV7-9	-
CASSLDRYIQYF	TGTGCCAGCAGCTTAGATCGGTACATTCAGTACTTC	TRBJ2-4	-	TRBV11-2	-
CASSPPMGEQFF	TGTGCCAGCAGCCCTCCCATGGGTGAGCAGTTCTTC	TRBJ2-1	-	TRBV7-3	-
CASSLAQGAMGNEQFF	TGTGCCAGCAGCTTGGCACAGGGGGCGATGGGCAATGAGCAGTTCTTC	TRBJ2-1	TRBD1	TRBV5-4	-
CASSIEREGSWSGELFF	TGTGCCAGTAGTATAGAGCGGGAGGGCTCTTGGTCCGGGGAGCTGTTTTTT	TRBJ2-2	TRBD2	TRBV19	-
CASGEGLNQPQHF	TGTGCCAGCGGCGAGGGGCTCAATCAGCCCCAGCATTTT	TRBJ1-5	-	TRBV9	-
CASRTSGSHEQYF	TGTGCCAGCAGGACTAGCGGGAGCCACGAGCAGTACTTC	TRBJ2-7	TRBD2	TRBV6-1	-
CASRTPKISYEQYF	TGCGCCAGCAGGACTCCTAAAATCTCCTACGAGCAGTACTTC	TRBJ2-7	-	TRBV23-1	-
CSVSAKETQYF	TGCAGCGTTTCAGCGAAAGAGACCCAGTACTTC	TRBJ2-5	-	TRBV29-1	-
CASSSVIGNEQFF	TGTGCCAGCAGCTCGGTTATAGGGAATGAGCAGTTCTTC	TRBJ2-1	-	TRBV11-2	-
CASSVLRGTDTQYF	TGTGCCAGCAGCGTCCTGCGGGGTACAGATACGCAGTATTTT	TRBJ2-3	-	TRBV9	-
CASSSRGDSRMDTQYF	TGTGCCAGCAGTAGTCGGGGCGACAGCCGAATGGATACGCAGTATTTT	TRBJ2-3	-	TRBV27	-
CASSLSGFGYYGYTF	TGTGCCAGCAGTTTATCAGGTTTTGGCTACTATGGCTACACCTTC	TRBJ1-2	-	TRBV27	-
CATSRMTGGSTDTQYF	TGTGCCACCAGCAGAATGACAGGGGGAAGCACAGATACGCAGTATTTT	TRBJ2-3	TRBD1	TRBV15	-
CASGWTGAEAFF	TGTGCCAGCGGCTGGACAGGCGCTGAAGCTTTCTTT	TRBJ1-1	TRBD1	TRBV7-9	-
CASSSRELSYEQYF	TGCGCCAGCAGCTCGCGGGAACTCTCCTACGAGCAGTACTTC	TRBJ2-7	-	TRBV5-1	-
CASSPSGGGLGEQYF	TGTGCCAGCAGCCCGTCGGGGGGGGGCTTAGGGGAGCAGTACTTC	TRBJ2-7	TRBD2	TRBV6-5	-
CASSRGQGLEHEQYF	TGTGCCAGTAGTAGAGGACAGGGGCTTGAGCACGAGCAGTACTTC	TRBJ2-7	TRBD1	TRBV19	-
CASSIIAGVTGYNEQFF	TGTGCCAGTAGTATCATAGCGGGAGTTACCGGATACAATGAGCAGTTCTTC	TRBJ2-1	TRBD2	TRBV19	-
CASSQDTRAESSYEQYF	TGTGCCAGCAGCCAAGACACCAGGGCTGAGAGCTCCTACGAGCAGTACTTC	TRBJ2-7	-	TRBV4-2	-
CASSPGTGKTYEQYF	TGTGCCAGCAGCCCCGGGACAGGGAAGACCTACGAGCAGTACTTC	TRBJ2-7	TRBD1	TRBV7-9	-
CASSVAPGTGNTGELFF	TGTGCCAGCAGCGTCGCGCCCGGGACAGGGAACACCGGGGAGCTGTTTTTT	TRBJ2-2	TRBD1	TRBV9	-
CASRTGISGANVLTF	TGTGCCAGCAGGACAGGGATCTCTGGGGCCAACGTCCTGACTTTC	TRBJ2-6	TRBD1	TRBV27	-
CASSTINYEQYF	TGTGCCAGCAGCACCATAAACTACGAGCAGTACTTC	TRBJ2-7	-	TRBV7-9	-
CASSPGGGVSSYEQYF	TGCGCCAGCAGCCCCGGAGGCGGGGTTAGCTCCTACGAGCAGTACTTC	TRBJ2-7	-	TRBV4-1	once
CASSPEGLLNWSTEAFF	TGTGCCAGCAGCCCGGAGGGACTCCTTAACTGGAGCACTGAAGCTTTCTTT	TRBJ1-1	-	TRBV28	-
CSVRNRSRDEQYF	TGCAGCGTGCGCAACAGGAGTCGGGACGAGCAGTACTTC	TRBJ2-7	-	TRBV29-1	-
CASSIVGQGWNEQYF	TGTGCCAGTAGTATCGTCGGACAGGGATGGAACGAGCAGTACTTC	TRBJ2-7	TRBD1	TRBV19	-
CASSVATGQGFEQYF	TGTGCCAGCAGCGTAGCTACGGGACAGGGTTTCGAGCAGTACTTC	TRBJ2-7	TRBD1	TRBV9	once
CASSYLAGLYGYTF	TGTGCCAGCAGTTATCTGGCAGGTCTCTATGGCTACACCTTC	TRBJ1-2	-	TRBV6-5	-
CASSVVSGKGETQYF	TGTGCCAGCAGCGTAGTTTCAGGGAAGGGAGAGACCCAGTACTTC	TRBJ2-5	-	TRBV9	-
CSVEGTPYTEAFF	TGCAGCGTTGAGGGGACGCCATACACTGAAGCTTTCTTT	TRBJ1-1	-	TRBV29-1	-
CASSDRLAGGFGIQYF	TGCGCCAGCAGTGACCGACTAGCGGGAGGATTTGGCATTCAGTACTTC	TRBJ2-4	TRBD2	TRBV10-1	-
CASTTPREGVNEQFF	TGTGCCAGCACAACACCAAGGGAAGGCGTGAATGAGCAGTTCTTC	TRBJ2-1	-	TRBV6-5	-
CSVEVEFPGELFF	TGCAGCGTTGAAGTTGAGTTTCCCGGGGAGCTGTTTTTT	TRBJ2-2	-	TRBV29-1	-
CASSTRELGAQGSSYNEQFF	TGTGCCAGCAGCACCCGGGAGCTCGGAGCCCAGGGTAGTTCCTACAATGAGCAGTTCTTC	TRBJ2-1	-	TRBV5-4	once
CASSFEGDAQYF	TGTGCCAGCAGCTTCGAGGGGGATGCGCAGTACTTC	TRBJ2-7	-	TRBV11-2	-
CASSSAGRQPQHF	TGTGCCAGTAGCAGCGCCGGCAGGCAGCCCCAGCATTTT	TRBJ1-5	-	TRBV19	-
CASSSIDRGSYEQYF	TGTGCCAGCAGTTCCATTGACAGGGGGTCCTACGAGCAGTACTTC	TRBJ2-7	TRBD1	TRBV27	-
CASSRLAGVGEQYF	TGTGCCAGCAGTAGACTAGCGGGAGTCGGGGAGCAGTACTTC	TRBJ2-7	TRBD2	TRBV5-6	-
CATSRDKRLLPGANVLTF	TGTGCCACCAGCAGAGATAAACGGCTGCTCCCTGGGGCCAACGTCCTGACTTTC	TRBJ2-6	-	TRBV15	-
CASSGGTENTEAFF	TGTGCCAGCAGTGGGGGGACTGAGAACACTGAAGCTTTCTTT	TRBJ1-1	-	TRBV28	-
CASTLPRTSTDTQYF	TGTGCCAGCACCCTCCCGCGGACTAGCACAGATACGCAGTATTTT	TRBJ2-3	-	TRBV27	-
CASSQTTGANVLTF	TGCGCCAGCAGCCAAACGACCGGAGCCAACGTCCTGACTTTC	TRBJ2-6	-	TRBV4-1	-
CASSYSAEYEQYF	TGTGCCAGCAGTTACTCTGCGGAGTACGAGCAGTACTTC	TRBJ2-7	-	TRBV6-6	-
CASSPRGSYEQYF	TGTGCCAGCAGCCCCCGAGGCAGCTACGAGCAGTACTTC	TRBJ2-7	-	TRBV11-3	-
CASSPHTIGQSQETQYF	TGTGCCAGCAGCCCGCACACAATCGGACAGAGCCAAGAGACCCAGTACTTC	TRBJ2-5	-	TRBV7-9	-
CASSSRTGGGDEKLFF	TGTGCCAGCAGTTCCAGAACAGGGGGCGGGGATGAAAAACTGTTTTTT	TRBJ1-4	TRBD1	TRBV6-5	-
CASSVVYSSYNEQFF	TGCGCCAGCAGCGTCGTGTATAGCTCCTACAATGAGCAGTTCTTC	TRBJ2-1	-	TRBV4-3	-
CASSEKRGGRGINNEQFF	TGTGCCAGCAGTGAAAAGAGGGGAGGTAGGGGGATAAACAATGAGCAGTTCTTC	TRBJ2-1	-	TRBV2	-
CASSDGYGYTF	TGTGCCAGCAGCGATGGCTATGGCTACACCTTC	TRBJ1-2	-	TRBV9	few
CASIFCGTGTRRSSYEQYF	TGCGCCAGCATTTTTTGCGGGACCGGGACACGGAGGAGCTCCTACGAGCAGTACTTC	TRBJ2-7	-	TRBV4-3	-
CASGEGAGLAYEQYF	TGCGCCAGCGGGGAGGGGGCGGGCCTCGCCTACGAGCAGTACTTC	TRBJ2-7	-	TRBV4-1	-